This section outlines one T cell receptor (beta chain) sequence together with its context. Its antigen is unknown. A read error is likely, as this CDR3 ends without the conserved phenylalanine or tryptophan. It is unclear where the CDR3 begins or ends on the DNA, so no DNA is shown, and the CDR3 is as TCRdb lists it. The data were obtained in a study of blood T cell repertoires in COVID-19 (dated by TCRdb to the early 2020s). Looking at the study overall: Samples from collaborators originated in the United States, Italy and Spain and spanned both the acute and convalescent phases of COVID-19. The repertoires were made available in a free public database intended to serve as a resource for research on the immune response to SARS-CoV-2. The sample metadata nearly always contained a de-identified subject ID, COVID-19 status, age in years and sex. Samples came from the ongoing ImmuneRACE study (first 160 participants) plus 1,254 subjects from 6 global collaborators. Where available, HLA class I and class II types were taken from metadata supplied by the sample provider and were not determined by assay-based typing. Deeply sampled blood TCRbeta repertoires from subjects exposed to, actively infected with, or recovered from COVID-19 were included in the dataset. The prospective study material was composed of cDNA or gDNA derived from T cells, B-cell-depleted T cells, or PBMCs. General study outcomes and caveats: Clinical and demographic metadata were provided uncurated, with the amount varying by source and participant.

TCRbeta CDR3 regions were amplified from genomic DNA using the immunoSEQ Assay, a bias-controlled multiplex PCR. The original pipeline was this. Within the assay, amplification of reference gene primers was used to estimate how many nucleated cells each sample contained. Sequence reads were collapsed and filtered to measure the absolute abundance of every unique TCRbeta CDR3 rearrangement. For each sample, productive Simpson clonality was calculated as the square root of Simpson's diversity index over productive rearrangements. The table was pulled from immuneACCESS by TCRdb, which kept in-frame rearrangements only. Such tables lose some clones; where checked, under half of the loss comes from unresolved V genes, and the rest has no known cause. The V and J calls and clone size come from that table; D and trimming were worked out from the DNA. This sample gives some 400,000 clones in total; approximately 91% of them show up just once. Of the sample, around 0.94% is held by the ten largest clones.

A total of 12 residues make up the CDR3, ends included. Participants in the prospective study were enrolled through a virtual design, were aged about 18 to 90 years, and lived in under 25 United States geographic areas. To assign participants to cohorts, the prospective study relied on clinical history that participants themselves reported in a screening survey and a study questionnaire. Exposed participants had been in contact, within 2 weeks of entering the study, with a person who had a PCR-confirmed or clinician-diagnosed case of COVID-19. In the prospective study, whole blood, serum and a nasopharyngeal or oropharyngeal swab were collected from each participant by mobile phlebotomists. Participants in the prospective study had the option to provide additional blood draws and questionnaires over a roughly 2-month period. Before DNA extraction, prospective study blood samples were shipped either frozen or at room temperature.

The TCR comes from a woman aged 40 to 50 who had been exposed to COVID-19. In this chain, TRBV5-3 is recombined with TRBJ1-6; the table's D call TRBD1 went unverified against the DNA. TRBV5-3 is filed as an ORF, its function uncertain. The sequencing input was PBMCs or T cells enriched from blood (not recorded which). For the CDR3, the sequence is CAKRRIGGPLLS.